Listed here are 4 T cell receptor beta chains from one sample, sequenced in a study of T cell changes during pregnancy in multiple sclerosis. This table comes from immunoSEQ multiplex PCR, and its TCRdb copy is limited to in-frame clones, with some not included. This table has 70,000 to 90,000 clones, roughly 95% appearing once. Sequences were derived from peripheral blood, sampled in the second trimester of pregnancy. The receptors originated from a female donor in good health, enrolled as a control in a pregnancy study.

CDR3 region: CASSYRGNHNEQFF. The CDR3 bases are TGTGCCAGCAGTTACAGGGGTAACCACAATGAGCAGTTCTTC. This chain connects TRBV6-6 to TRBJ2-1; maybe TRBD1 (5 bases). The germline V and J ends were trimmed by 2 bases and 5 bases, with 10 bases remaining between them. CDR1 is MNHNY, CDR2 SVGAGI, per germline (reference sequence). The CDR3 sequence is 14 residues long.

The rearrangement joins TRBV18 to TRBJ1-2, with D possibly being TRBD1 (5 bases). This CDR3 region has 13 residues. Germline loops: CDR1 KGHSH, CDR2 LQKENI. The ends were cut back, 2 bases at V and 4 bases at J, with 8 bases in the middle. CDR3 amino acids: CASSPLTVYGYTF. CDR3 nucleotide sequence: TGTGCCAGCTCACCATTGACAGTCTATGGCTACACCTTC.

The chain links TRBV6-1 to TRBJ2-7, with D maybe TRBD2 (5 bases). CDR1 and CDR2 (germline): MNHNS, SASEGT. V was shortened by 4 bases and J by 3 bases, with 16 bases between the two germline ends. This CDR3 contains 15 residues. CDR3 loop: CASSGPAERDYEQYF. For the CDR3, the DNA is TGTGCCAGCAGTGGACCCGCGGAGAGGGACTACGAGCAGTACTTC.

The V call is TRBV7-9, the J call TRBJ1-6; TRBD1 matches 8 bases. This CDR3 has 15 amino acids. Germline V lookup: CDR1 SEHNR, CDR2 FQNEAQ (reference sequence). V dropped 4 bases and J dropped 6; count of bases not matched to a gene: 5. The DNA for the CDR3 is TGTGCCAGCAGCTCCGGGACAGGATTTAATTCACCCCTCCACTTT. It codes for CASSSGTGFNSPLHF.